The present entry profiles one T cell receptor beta chain with its context. The antigen remains unidentified. CDR1 is SGHKS and CDR2 is YYEKEE in the germline V gene (reference sequence). The CDR3 is made up of 15 amino acids. With 1 base removed from V and 0 bases from J, the gap between germline ends came to 8 bases. Clones were read by immunoSEQ multiplex PCR, and TCRdb kept only the in-frame ones, dropping some. The data hold roughly 27,000 clones, with 65% to 90% observed a single time. The sample originates from a study of OX40 agonist ivuxolimab in advanced cancers. Study overall: Past anti-PD-1, anti-PD-L1 or anti-CTLA-4 therapy was accepted, and 40% had received some.

The study's findings and limits: CD8+ T cells averaged more expanded clones than CD4+. Clonal expansion was among the lowest in partial responders at 0.1-3.0 mg/kg, especially CD8+.

This sample comprised CD4+ or CD8+ T cells sorted from blood, obtained in a trial of the OX40 agonist ivuxolimab. This receptor was identified in an adult with an advanced solid tumor such as melanoma, head and neck, liver or kidney cancer. J is TRBJ1-5 and V is TRBV5-5, with D possibly matching TRBD1 (6 bases). CDR3 loop: CASSLQGYSNQPQHF. CDR3 DNA sequence: TGTGCCAGCAGCTTGCAGGGGTATAGCAATCAGCCCCAGCATTTT.